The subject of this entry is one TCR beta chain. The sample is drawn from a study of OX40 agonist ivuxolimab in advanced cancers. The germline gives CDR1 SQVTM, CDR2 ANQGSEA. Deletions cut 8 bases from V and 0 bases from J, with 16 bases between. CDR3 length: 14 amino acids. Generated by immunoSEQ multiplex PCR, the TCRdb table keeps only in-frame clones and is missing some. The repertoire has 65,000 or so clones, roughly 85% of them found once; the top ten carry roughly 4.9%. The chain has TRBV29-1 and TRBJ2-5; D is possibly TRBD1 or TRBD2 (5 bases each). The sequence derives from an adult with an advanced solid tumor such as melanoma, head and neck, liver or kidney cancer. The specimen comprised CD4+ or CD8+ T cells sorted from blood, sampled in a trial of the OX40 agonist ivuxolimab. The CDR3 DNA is TGCAGCTCATCCGGGGCCTTAGACCAAGAGACCCAGTACTTC. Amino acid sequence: CSSSGALDQETQYF.